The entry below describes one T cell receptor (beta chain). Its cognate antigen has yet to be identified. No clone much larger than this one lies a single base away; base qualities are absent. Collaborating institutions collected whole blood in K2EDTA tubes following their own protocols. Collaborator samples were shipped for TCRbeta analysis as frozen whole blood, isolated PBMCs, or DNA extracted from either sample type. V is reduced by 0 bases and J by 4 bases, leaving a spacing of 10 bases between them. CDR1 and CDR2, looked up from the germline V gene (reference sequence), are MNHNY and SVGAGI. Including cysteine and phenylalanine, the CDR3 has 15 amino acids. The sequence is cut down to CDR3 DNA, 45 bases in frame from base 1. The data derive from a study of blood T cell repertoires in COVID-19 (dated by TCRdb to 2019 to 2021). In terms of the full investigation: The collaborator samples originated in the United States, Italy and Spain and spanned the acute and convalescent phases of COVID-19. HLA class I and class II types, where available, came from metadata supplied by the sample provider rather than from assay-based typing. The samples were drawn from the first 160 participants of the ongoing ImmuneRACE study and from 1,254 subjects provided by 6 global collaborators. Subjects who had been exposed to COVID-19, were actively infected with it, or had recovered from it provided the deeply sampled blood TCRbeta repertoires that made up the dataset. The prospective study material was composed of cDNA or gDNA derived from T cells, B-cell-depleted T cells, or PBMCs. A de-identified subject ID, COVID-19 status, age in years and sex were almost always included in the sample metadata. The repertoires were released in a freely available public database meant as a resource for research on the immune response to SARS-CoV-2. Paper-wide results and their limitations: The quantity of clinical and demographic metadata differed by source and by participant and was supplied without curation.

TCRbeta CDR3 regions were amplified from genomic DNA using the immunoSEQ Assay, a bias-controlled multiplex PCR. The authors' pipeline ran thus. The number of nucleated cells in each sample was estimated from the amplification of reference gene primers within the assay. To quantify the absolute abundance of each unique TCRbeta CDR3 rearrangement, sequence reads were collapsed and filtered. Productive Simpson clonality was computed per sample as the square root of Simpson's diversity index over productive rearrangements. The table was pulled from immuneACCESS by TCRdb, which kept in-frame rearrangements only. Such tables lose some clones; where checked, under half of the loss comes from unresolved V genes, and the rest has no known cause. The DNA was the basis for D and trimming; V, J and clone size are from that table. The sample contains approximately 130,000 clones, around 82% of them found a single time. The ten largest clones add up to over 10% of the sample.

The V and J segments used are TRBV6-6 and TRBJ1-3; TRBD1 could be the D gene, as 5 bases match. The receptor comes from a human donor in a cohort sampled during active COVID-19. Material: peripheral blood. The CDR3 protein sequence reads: CASSYSMGPGNTIYF. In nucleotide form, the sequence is TGTGCCAGCAGTTACTCGATGGGGCCGGGAAACACCATATATTTT.